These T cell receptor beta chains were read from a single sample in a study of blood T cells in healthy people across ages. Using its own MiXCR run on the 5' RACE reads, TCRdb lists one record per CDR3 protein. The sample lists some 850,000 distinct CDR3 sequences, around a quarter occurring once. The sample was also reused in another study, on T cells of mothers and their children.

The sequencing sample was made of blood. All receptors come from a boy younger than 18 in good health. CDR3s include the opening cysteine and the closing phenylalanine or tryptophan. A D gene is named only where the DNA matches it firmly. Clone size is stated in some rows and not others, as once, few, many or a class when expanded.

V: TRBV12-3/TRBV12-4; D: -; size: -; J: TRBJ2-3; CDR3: CASSRGRARTDTQYF; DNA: TGTGCCAGCAGTCGGGGGAGAGCGCGCACAGATACGCAGTATTTT
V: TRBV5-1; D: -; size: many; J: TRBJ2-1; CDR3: CASSLGGHEQFF; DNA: TGTGCCAGCAGTTTAGGGGGGCATGAGCAGTTCTTC
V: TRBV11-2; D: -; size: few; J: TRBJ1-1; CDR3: CASSTRGPDNSEAFF; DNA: TGTGCCAGCAGCACCCGGGGACCGGACAACTCAGAAGCTTTCTTT
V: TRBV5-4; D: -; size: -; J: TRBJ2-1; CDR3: CASSPGDPYNEQFF; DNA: TGTGCCAGCAGCCCCGGCGATCCCTACAATGAGCAGTTCTTC
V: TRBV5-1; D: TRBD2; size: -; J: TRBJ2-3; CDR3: CASSSAGRDTDTQYF; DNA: TGCGCCAGCTCCTCAGCAGGGAGGGACACAGATACGCAGTATTTT
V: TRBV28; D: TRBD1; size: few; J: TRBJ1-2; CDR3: CAPEGQNRGGSDSNYGYTF; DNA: TGTGCCCCCGAGGGCCAAAACAGGGGTGGGAGCGATTCTAACTATGGCTACACCTTC
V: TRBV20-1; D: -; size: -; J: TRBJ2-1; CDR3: CSARLAGHWFF; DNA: TGCAGTGCTAGGTTGGCGGGGCATTGGTTCTTC
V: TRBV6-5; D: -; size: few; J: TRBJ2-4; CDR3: CASRDRASKNIQYF; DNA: TGTGCCAGCAGGGACCGAGCCTCCAAAAACATTCAGTACTTC
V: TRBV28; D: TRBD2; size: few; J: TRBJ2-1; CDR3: CASRSGTSGVSSYNEQFF; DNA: TGTGCCAGCAGATCCGGGACTAGCGGGGTGAGCTCCTACAATGAGCAGTTCTTC
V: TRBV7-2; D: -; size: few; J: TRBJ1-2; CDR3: CAGSLSPTWGYTF; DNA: TGTGCCGGCAGTCTCTCTCCAACCTGGGGCTACACCTTC
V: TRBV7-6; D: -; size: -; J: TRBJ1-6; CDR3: CASSVEGFSPLHF; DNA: TGTGCCAGCAGCGTGGAGGGCTTCTCACCCCTCCACTTT
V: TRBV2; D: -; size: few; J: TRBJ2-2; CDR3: CASSGRMDGELFF; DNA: TGTGCCAGCAGTGGACGGATGGACGGGGAGCTGTTTTTT
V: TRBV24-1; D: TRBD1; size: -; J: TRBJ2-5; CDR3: CATGTGAYQETQYF; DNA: TGTGCCACGGGGACAGGGGCTTACCAAGAGACCCAGTACTTC
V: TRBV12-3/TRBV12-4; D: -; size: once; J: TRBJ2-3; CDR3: CASSFFSAGVTDTQYF; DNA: TGTGCCAGCAGTTTTTTTTCGGCCGGGGTCACAGATACGCAGTATTTT
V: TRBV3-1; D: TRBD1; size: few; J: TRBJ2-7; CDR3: CASSPGTVGEQYF; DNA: TGTGCCAGCAGCCCCGGGACAGTGGGGGAGCAGTACTTC
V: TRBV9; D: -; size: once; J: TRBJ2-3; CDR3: CASSVVGGGGSADTQYF; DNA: TGTGCCAGCAGCGTAGTAGGTGGAGGGGGATCCGCAGATACGCAGTATTTT
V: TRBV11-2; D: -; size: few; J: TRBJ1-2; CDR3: CASSLEDRGYTF; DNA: TGTGCCAGCAGCTTAGAGGATCGTGGCTACACCTTC
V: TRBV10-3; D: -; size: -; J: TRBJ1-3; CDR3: CDIFGRNTIYF; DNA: TGTGACATCTTCGGGAGAAACACCATATATTTT
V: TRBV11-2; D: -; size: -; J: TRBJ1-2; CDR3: CASSFQQSNYGYTF; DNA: TGTGCCAGCAGCTTCCAGCAGAGTAACTATGGCTACACCTTC
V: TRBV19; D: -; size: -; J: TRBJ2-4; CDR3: CASSIGRNSNIQYF; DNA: TGTGCCAGTAGTATAGGCCGGAATTCAAACATTCAGTACTTC
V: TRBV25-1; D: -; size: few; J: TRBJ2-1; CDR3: CASSTTDRFVSYNEQFF; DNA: TGTGCCAGCAGTACCACGGACCGTTTTGTCTCCTACAATGAGCAGTTCTTC
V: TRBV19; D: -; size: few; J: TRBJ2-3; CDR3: CASSIRGRNTDTQYF; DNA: TGTGCCAGTAGTATACGGGGGCGGAACACAGATACGCAGTATTTT
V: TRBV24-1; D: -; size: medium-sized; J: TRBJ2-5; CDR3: CATSDLRGIRPETQYF; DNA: TGTGCCACCAGTGATTTGCGGGGTATCCGGCCGGAGACCCAGTACTTC
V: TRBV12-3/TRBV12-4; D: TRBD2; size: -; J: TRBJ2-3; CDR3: CASSQIAGSTDTQYF; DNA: TGTGCCAGCAGTCAGATAGCGGGGAGCACAGATACGCAGTATTTT
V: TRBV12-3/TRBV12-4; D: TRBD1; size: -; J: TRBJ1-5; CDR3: CASSSTGYQPQHF; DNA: TGTGCCAGCAGTTCGACAGGGTACCAGCCCCAGCATTTT
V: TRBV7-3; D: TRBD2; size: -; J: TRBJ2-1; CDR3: CASSWTSGGYEQFF; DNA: TGTGCCAGCAGCTGGACTAGCGGGGGTTATGAGCAGTTCTTC
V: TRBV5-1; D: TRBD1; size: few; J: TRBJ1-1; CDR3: CASGQVAPMNTEAFF; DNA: TGCGCCAGTGGACAGGTGGCCCCCATGAACACTGAAGCTTTCTTT
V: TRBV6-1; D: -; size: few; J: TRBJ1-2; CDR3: CASGVRGYTF; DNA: TGTGCCAGCGGCGTCAGGGGCTACACCTTC